This TCR beta chain is from a study of blood T cell repertoires in COVID-19. Looking at the study overall: T cells, B-cell-depleted T cells, or PBMCs provided the cDNA or gDNA that served as material.

Germline trimming cut 4 bases from V and 4 bases from J; bases unmatched to any gene: 6. There are 15 residues in the CDR3. CDR1 is SGHRS, CDR2 YFSETQ, per germline. This clone was counted between two and nine times. Cohort placement rested on clinical history that participants reported themselves. In the source study's methods: Reference gene primer amplification gave estimated nucleated cell counts. Profiled with immunoSEQ multiplex PCR; TCRdb holds only in-frame clones, not every one. V and J calls and clone size come straight from that table; D and trimming were deduced from the DNA. This table has 150,000 or so clones, roughly 87% appearing once.

V usage is TRBV5-1 and J usage is TRBJ2-2; 8 bases fit TRBD1. The sequencing sample was made of PBMCs or T cells enriched from blood (not recorded which). This TCR was recovered from a human donor with acute COVID-19. The donor label of this sample is uncertain. DNA for the CDR3: TGCGCCAGCAGCCTCGACAGGGGATCCACCGGGGAGCTGTTTTTT. Translating it yields CASSLDRGSTGELFF.